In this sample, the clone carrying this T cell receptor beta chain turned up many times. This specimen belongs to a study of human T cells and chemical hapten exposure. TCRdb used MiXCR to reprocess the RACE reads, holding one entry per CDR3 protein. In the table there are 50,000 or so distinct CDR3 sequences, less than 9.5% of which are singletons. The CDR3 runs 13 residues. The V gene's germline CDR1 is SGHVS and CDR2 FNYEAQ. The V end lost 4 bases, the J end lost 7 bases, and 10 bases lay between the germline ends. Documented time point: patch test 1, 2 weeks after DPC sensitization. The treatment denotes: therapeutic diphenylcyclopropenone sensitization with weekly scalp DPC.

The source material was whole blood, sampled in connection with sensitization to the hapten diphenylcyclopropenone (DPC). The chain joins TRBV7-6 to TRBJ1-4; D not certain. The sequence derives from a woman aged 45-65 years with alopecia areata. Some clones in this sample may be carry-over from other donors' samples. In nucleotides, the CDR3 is TGTGCCAGCAGCTCTCGGGCCTTTGAAAAACTGTTTTTT. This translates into CASSSRAFEKLFF.